This TCR beta chain comes out of a study of OX40 agonist ivuxolimab in advanced cancers. At the level of the study: The patients got ivuxolimab, which is an agonistic anti-OX40 (CD134) antibody. Partial responses were achieved by three patients: one hepatocellular carcinoma, two cutaneous melanoma. Study results and caveats: The study found that CD8+ T cells averaged more expanded clones than CD4+.

TCRdb keeps only in-frame clones here, not all; method: immunoSEQ multiplex PCR. The table lists 40,000 to 55,000 clones, roughly 93% of them singletons. At cycle 4 day 1, cycle 7 day 1, and baseline, blood was sampled. By share, this clone ranks as medium-sized. The antigen remains undetermined. CDR3 length: 15 amino acids. From germline, CDR1 is LGHNA and CDR2 YSLEER. V was shortened by 1 base and J by 3 bases, with 12 bases between the two germline ends. The chain couples TRBV4-3 to TRBJ1-2; the D is unclear. Material: CD4+ or CD8+ T cells sorted from blood, obtained in a trial of the OX40 agonist ivuxolimab. This TCR derives from an adult with an advanced solid tumor such as melanoma, head and neck, liver or kidney cancer. This chain's CDR3 is CASSQVSTKDYGYTF. The CDR3 nucleotides are TGCGCCAGCAGCCAAGTTTCAACGAAGGACTATGGCTACACCTTC.